The 15 T cell receptor beta chains below were found in one sample sequenced in a study of early T cells in non-severe SARS-CoV-2 infection. Via MiXCR, TCRdb re-called the 5' RACE reads, giving one row per CDR3 protein. Altogether about 58,000 distinct CDR3 sequences are present, 12% being singletons, with the ten largest covering approximately 1.1%. This sample comprised whole blood, obtained at baseline. Receptor source: an adult who was a healthcare worker with PCR-confirmed SARS-CoV-2 infection or an uninfected control (not recorded which). The donor label of this sample is uncertain.

In this sample, this clonotype turned up many times. V and J are TRBV27 and TRBJ2-3; 7 bases match TRBD2. This CDR3 comprises 11 residues. V was clipped by 2 bases and J by 10 bases; unmatched bases: 0. Germline V lookup: CDR1 MNHEY, CDR2 SMNVEV (reference sequence). The CDR3 loop is CASSLRGAQYF. The CDR3 DNA is TGTGCCAGCAGTTTACGGGGGGCGCAGTATTTT.

This chain joins TRBV3-1 and TRBJ1-1, with D unresolved. In germline, CDR1 is LGHDT, CDR2 YNNKEL (reference sequence). V was pared by 0 bases and J by 5 bases, with 10 bases between. This CDR3 is built from 14 residues. Here the CDR3 reads CASSQDKGTTEAFF. The CDR3 DNA sequence: TGTGCCAGCAGCCAAGATAAAGGTACTACTGAAGCTTTCTTT.

The chain carries TRBV2 and TRBJ1-3; D ambiguous. The CDR3 is made up of 14 amino acids. Trimming took off 7 bases at V and 7 bases at J, with 17 bases between the two ends. Germline values: CDR1 SNHLY, CDR2 FYNNEI. This CDR3 reads CASMWSASWNTIYF. The CDR3 coding sequence is TGTGCCAGCATGTGGTCAGCCTCTTGGAACACCATATATTTT.

There are a few counts of this clonotype. A read error may account for a junction end that differs from germline. The chain joins TRBV13 to TRBJ2-1; 11 bases map to TRBD2. The CDR3 spans 15 residues. CDR1 is PRHDT, CDR2 FYEKMQ, per germline (reference sequence). CDR3 nucleotides: TGTGCCAGCAGCTTTGGCCCATCGCGACTAGCGGGGCTCACTTTC. Translation gives CASSFGPSRLAGLTF.

The sample holds many counts of this clonotype. The chain uses TRBV7-6 and TRBJ2-1, with TRBD2 matching over 9 bases. CDR1 and CDR2 from the germline V gene are SGHVS and FNYEAQ. CDR3 length: 16 residues. V lost 2 bases to trimming and J lost 4 bases; unmatched junction nucleotides: 6. This CDR3 reads CASSLNSGGQYNEQFF. DNA of the CDR3: TGTGCCAGCAGCTTAAACAGCGGGGGGCAGTACAATGAGCAGTTCTTC.

The chain links TRBV29-1 to TRBJ2-5; possible D gene TRBD2, 5 bases. V was trimmed by 1 base and J by 3 bases, leaving 9 bases between them. The germline gives CDR1 SQVTM, CDR2 ANQGSEA. The CDR3 loop spans 13 amino acids. The CDR3 here is CSVEGWRKETQYF. CDR3 in DNA: TGCAGCGTTGAAGGTTGGAGGAAAGAGACCCAGTACTTC.

The chain has TRBV10-3 and TRBJ2-1, with 7 bases fitting TRBD2. The germline V gene has CDR1 ENHRY and CDR2 SYGVKD. CDR3 length: 14 amino acids. After removal of 5 bases from V and 3 bases from J, the junction contained 4 bases not matched to a gene. CDR3 sequence: CAISHGLDYNEQFF. As DNA, the CDR3 is TGTGCCATCAGTCACGGACTAGACTACAATGAGCAGTTCTTC.

This clonotype has more than one count but fewer than ten. This chain joins TRBV14 and TRBJ2-1; TRBD2 agrees at 12 bases. The CDR3 is 16 amino acids. Germline-derived CDR1 and CDR2 are SGHDN and FVKESK. V lost 6 bases to trimming and J lost 4 bases; unmatched junction nucleotides: 7. This CDR3 reads CASRQTSGGLYNEQFF. CDR3 coding DNA: TGTGCCAGCAGACAGACTAGCGGGGGTCTTTACAATGAGCAGTTCTTC.

This clonotype has at least ten counts. The chain links TRBV12-3 or TRBV12-4 to TRBJ1-3, with D uncertain. Between the trimmed V and J ends, which lost 6 bases and 3 bases, there was a span of 18 bases. The CDR3 runs to 16 residues. The CDR3 nucleotides read TGTGCCAGCAGCCCGTTGGGCCGCCGAGGTGGAAACACCATATATTTT. As protein: CASSPLGRRGGNTIYF.

This clonotype was observed a handful of times. V is TRBV5-1 and J is TRBJ2-3; a weak D match, TRBD1 (5 bases). Trimming removed 2 bases from V and 2 bases from J, with 9 bases in between. Per the germline V gene, CDR1 is SGHRS and CDR2 is YFSETQ. This CDR3 is 14 amino acids long. The chain's CDR3 is CASSFRQTTDTQYF. The CDR3 nucleotides read TGCGCCAGCAGCTTTCGACAGACCACAGATACGCAGTATTTT.

In this sample, this clonotype turned up many times. The rearrangement uses TRBV7-3 and TRBJ2-3, with D perhaps TRBD1 (6 bases). The CDR3 contains 15 residues. With 4 bases removed from V and 2 bases from J, the gap between germline ends came to 13 bases. Germline V gives CDR1 SGHTA, CDR2 FQGTGA. CDR3 amino acids: CASSYQGIPTDTQYF. The CDR3 region has the DNA TGTGCCAGCAGCTACCAGGGGATTCCCACAGATACGCAGTATTTT.

The sample holds a few counts of this clonotype. The chain has TRBV29-1 and TRBJ2-4, with 7 bases identical to TRBD1. The CDR3 runs to 15 residues. CDR1 and CDR2 (germline): SQVTM, ANQGSEA. Trimming cost V 4 bases and J 3 bases; bases outside gene matches: 9. The CDR3 region has the DNA TGCAGCGTTGTTCAAGGGGGCCATGTCAAAAACATTCAGTACTTC. Its translation: CSVVQGGHVKNIQYF.

This clonotype was counted only a few times. The chain couples TRBV7-3 to TRBJ2-5; D is undetermined. Looked up from germline, CDR1 is SGHTA and CDR2 is FQGTGA. V dropped 0 bases and J dropped 0 bases, with 5 bases sitting between them. The CDR3 spans 14 residues. CDR3 sequence reads: CASSLTADQETQYF. CDR3 sequence (DNA): TGTGCCAGCAGCTTAACAGCCGACCAAGAGACCCAGTACTTC. Complete variable domain (other parts from reference TRBV7-3 and TRBJ2-5): GAGVSQTPSNKVTEKGKYVELRCDPISGHTALYWYRQSLGQGPEFLIYFQGTGAADDSGLPNDRFFAVRPEGSVSTLKIQRTERGDSAVYLCASSLTADQETQYFGPGTRLLVL.

This clonotype was observed at least ten times. The genes are TRBV7-6 and TRBJ2-6, with D possibly matching TRBD1 (5 bases). Looked up from germline, CDR1 is SGHVS and CDR2 is FNYEAQ. This CDR3 is built from 17 residues. Trimming removed 5 bases from V and 2 bases from J, with 16 bases in between. The CDR3 protein is CASSQSLGAAGANVLTF. In DNA, the CDR3 is TGTGCCAGCAGCCAGAGCTTAGGGGCAGCTGGGGCCAACGTCCTGACTTTC. Full variable domain (outside the CDR3, taken from reference TRBV7-6 and TRBJ2-6): GAGVSQSPRYKVTKRGQDVALRCDPISGHVSLYWYRQALGQGPEFLTYFNYEAQQDKSGLPNDRFSAERPEGSISTLTIQRTEQRDSAMYRCASSQSLGAAGANVLTFGAGSRLTVL.

This clonotype has ten or more counts. This chain links TRBV7-3 with TRBJ1-1; tentatively, D is TRBD1 (6 bases). The germline V gene encodes CDR1 SGHTA and CDR2 FQGTGA. The CDR3 spans 13 residues. V was clipped by 5 bases and J by 6 bases, with 13 bases between them. The CDR3 loop is CASSKRDMSEAFF. CDR3 coding DNA: TGTGCCAGCAGCAAGCGGGACATGTCTGAAGCTTTCTTT. The variable domain in full, completed from reference TRBV7-3 and TRBJ1-1, reads GAGVSQTPSNKVTEKGKYVELRCDPISGHTALYWYRQSLGQGPEFLIYFQGTGAADDSGLPNDRFFAVRPEGSVSTLKIQRTERGDSAVYLCASSKRDMSEAFFGQGTRLTVV.